The 14 T cell receptor beta chains given below trace back to one sample, sequenced in a study of regulatory T cells in long-lasting Graves disease. The sample's time point: newly diagnosed GD, antithyroid drugs for less than 3 months. PBMC RNA was the source of the TCR library. According to the study, TCR beta libraries were built with iRepertoire HTBI primers and CDR3-region Arm-PCR. A single record per CDR3 protein comes from TCRdb applying MiXCR to the multiplex PCR reads. The sample lists 320,000 or so distinct CDR3 sequences; approximately 20% were seen once. The specimen was peripheral blood mononuclear cells (PBMCs), collected at new diagnosis, from a patient treated with antithyroid drugs. These receptors were taken from a female donor with Graves disease.

The V and J genes are TRBV20-1 and TRBJ2-1; 13 bases align to TRBD2. The CDR3 has 16 amino acids. Trimming removed 5 bases from V and 4 bases from J; junction bases left unmatched: 8. CDR1 DFQATT and CDR2 SNEGSKA come from the germline V gene (reference sequence). The CDR3 loop reads CSAFRTSGSTYNEQFF. The DNA of the CDR3 is TGCAGTGCTTTCAGGACTAGCGGGAGTACTTACAATGAGCAGTTCTTC.

This clonotype occurred many times. CDR3 nucleotide sequence: TGTGCCAGCAGCCGCTCGGGTCCCTACAATGAGCAGTTCTTC. Residues: CASSRSGPYNEQFF. The chain links TRBV9 to TRBJ2-1; D gene unclear. The germline CDR1 and CDR2 sequences are SGDLS and YYNGEE. The ends were cut back, 4 bases at V and 2 bases at J, with 10 bases in the middle. There are 14 residues in the CDR3.

This clonotype was seen only a few times. The rearrangement uses TRBV6-2 or TRBV6-3 and TRBJ2-7, with D maybe TRBD2 (6 bases). The CDR3 is 12 amino acids. CDR1 and CDR2 from the germline V gene are MNHEY and SVGEGT. CDR3 sequence reads: CSSRGVTYEQYF. CDR3 coding DNA: TGTTCCTCCCGCGGGGTAACCTACGAGCAGTACTTC.

This clonotype was observed at least ten times. This chain uses TRBV12-3 or TRBV12-4 with TRBJ2-7; D is perhaps TRBD1 (6 bases). V was cut by 3 bases and J by 3 bases, with 12 bases left in between. This CDR3 has 14 residues. This chain's CDR3 is CASSFPGVIYEQYF. The CDR3 bases are TGTGCCAGCAGTTTTCCAGGGGTCATCTACGAGCAGTACTTC.

A few counts support this clonotype. This chain joins TRBV3-1 and TRBJ1-3; weak D call: TRBD1 (5 bases). V gave up 0 bases and J gave up 0 bases, with 12 bases separating them. Germline assignment: CDR1 LGHDT and CDR2 YNNKEL (reference sequence). The CDR3 has 17 amino acids. The CDR3 spells CASSQEGRKDSGNTIYF. The DNA of the CDR3 is TGTGCCAGCAGCCAAGAGGGGCGGAAAGACTCTGGAAACACCATATATTTT.

This clonotype was recorded many times. The rearrangement uses TRBV12-3 or TRBV12-4 and TRBJ2-7; perhaps TRBD1 as D (5 bases). The V end lost 3 bases, the J end lost 2 bases, and 14 bases lay between the germline ends. The CDR3 consists of 15 residues. This chain's CDR3 is CASSFTLGPTYEQYF. DNA of the CDR3: TGTGCCAGCAGTTTTACGTTGGGGCCCACCTACGAGCAGTACTTC.

The V and J genes are TRBV5-6 and TRBJ1-4, with D possibly matching TRBD1 (5 bases). Trimming cost V 4 bases and J 10 bases, with 14 bases left between them. Germline V CDR1 and CDR2: SGHDT, YYEEEE. This CDR3 is 13 amino acids long. DNA of the CDR3: TGTGCCAGCAGCAGAGGGACCGTCGGAAAACTGTTTTTT. Protein product: CASSRGTVGKLFF.

V is TRBV24-1 and J is TRBJ2-5, with 11 bases fitting TRBD1. Germline loops: CDR1 KGHDR, CDR2 SFDVKD. CDR3 length: 15 amino acids. Germline trimming cut 5 bases from V and 4 bases from J; bases unmatched to any gene: 5. The CDR3 coding sequence is TGTGCCACCAGTGGCTGGGACAGGGGGGGAGAGACCCAGTACTTC. It is translated as CATSGWDRGGETQYF.

In this sample, this clonotype turned up many times. One junction end does not reproduce the germline sequence, and a read error may be involved. This rearrangement joins TRBV11-2 to TRBJ2-1, with 10 bases fitting TRBD2. The CDR3 is 14 amino acids. Germline loops: CDR1 SGHAT, CDR2 FQNNGV. The CDR3 here is CASSLTVPSGSVVF. CDR3 sequence (DNA): TGTGCCAGCAGCTTAACCGTTCCTAGCGGGAGTGTGGTCTTC.

This clonotype was picked up many times. The V call is TRBV27, the J call TRBJ1-2; D is undetermined. V shed 4 bases and J shed 4 bases, with 13 bases lying between them. The germline V gene has CDR1 MNHEY and CDR2 SMNVEV (reference sequence). The CDR3 is 14 amino acids. CDR3 loop: CASSSAWAGYGYTF. For the CDR3, the DNA is TGTGCCAGCAGTTCCGCGTGGGCTGGCTATGGCTACACCTTC.

This clonotype has a count of ten or more. The J gene is TRBJ2-7, the V gene TRBV6-1; TRBD1 matches 7 bases. Trimming at V came to 6 bases and at J to 2 bases, leaving 7 bases not matched to a gene. Germline V gene data show CDR1 as MNHNS and CDR2 as SASEGT. The CDR3 totals 14 residues. Here the CDR3 reads CASRSWDSPYEQYF. DNA for the CDR3: TGTGCCAGCAGGTCATGGGACAGCCCCTACGAGCAGTACTTC.

In this sample, this clonotype turned up many times. The germline gene is not matched at one end of the junction; a read error may be the cause. This sequence joins TRBV5-1 and TRBJ1-1; D may be TRBD1 (5 bases). The CDR3 covers 14 residues. Germline loops: CDR1 SGHRS, CDR2 YFSETQ. The CDR3 bases are TGTGCCAGCAGCTTAGGTACAGGGAACACTGAAGCTTTCTTT. Amino acid sequence: CASSLGTGNTEAFF.

This clonotype was observed at least ten times. CDR3 DNA: TGTGCCAGCAGCTCTATGCAGCCGGGACTAGCGGGAGGTAGACCCTACGAGCAGTACTTC. Its translation is CASSSMQPGLAGGRPYEQYF. V is TRBV7-2 and J is TRBJ2-7; 15 bases are a match to TRBD2. The V and J ends lost 4 bases and 2 bases, in that order; junction bases with no gene match: 15. Germline V gives CDR1 SGHTA, CDR2 FQGNSA. The CDR3 loop spans 20 amino acids.

The chain carries TRBV12-3 or TRBV12-4 and TRBJ2-1; D gene uncertain. Trimming took off 6 bases at V and 10 bases at J, with 10 bases between the two ends. The CDR3 consists of 11 residues. The CDR3 sequence: CASSPEAEQFF. In DNA form, the CDR3 reads TGTGCCAGCAGCCCAGAGGCGGAGCAGTTCTTC.